The 24 T cell receptor beta chains presented below share a single source sample, sequenced in a study of blood T cell repertoires in COVID-19. Repertoires were generated with immunoSEQ multiplex PCR, while TCRdb's copy carries only in-frame clones and drops some. This table has about 43,000 clones, 86% appearing once. The sample taken for sequencing was peripheral blood. The receptors originated from a human donor in a cohort sampled during active COVID-19.

The CDR3 region is CASSLRGPGETQYF. As DNA, the CDR3 is TGTGCCAGTAGTTTGCGGGGGCCGGGAGAGACCCAGTACTTC. The chain recombines TRBV19 with TRBJ2-5; TRBD2 might be the D (7 bases). Looked up from germline, CDR1 is LNHDA and CDR2 is SQIVND (reference sequence). The CDR3 is made up of 14 amino acids. The ends were cut back, 5 bases at V and 4 bases at J, with 14 bases in the middle.

This clone appeared a single time. The chain uses TRBV7-2 and TRBJ2-7; 7 bases line up with TRBD1. After removal of 5 bases from V and 3 bases from J, the junction contained 10 bases not matched to a gene. The germline CDR1 and CDR2 sequences are SGHTA and FQGNSA. This CDR3 has 15 residues. CDR3 sequence (DNA): TGTGCCAGCAGCCCAGGGGGTGGACAATACTACGAGCAGTACTTC. Translation: CASSPGGGQYYEQYF.

CDR3 in DNA: TGTGCCAGCAGCTTAAGGGGACTTGGCACCGGGGAGCTGTTTTTT. Amino acid sequence: CASSLRGLGTGELFF. The chain recombines TRBV13 with TRBJ2-2; D is possibly TRBD2 (6 bases). Per the germline V gene, CDR1 is PRHDT and CDR2 is FYEKMQ (reference sequence). The CDR3 is made up of 15 amino acids. With 2 bases removed from V and 4 bases from J, the gap between germline ends came to 11 bases.

The J gene is TRBJ1-6, the V gene TRBV6-1, with a possible D match to TRBD1 (6 bases). V lost 2 bases to trimming and J lost 3 bases, with 17 bases between them. From germline, CDR1 is MNHNS and CDR2 SASEGT. This CDR3 is 18 amino acids long. CDR3 sequence: CASSESGGINNYNSPLHF. The CDR3 DNA is TGTGCCAGCAGTGAATCTGGGGGCATAAATAACTATAATTCACCCCTCCACTTT.

CDR3 in amino acids: CASSGLGPYQETQYF. In nucleotides, the CDR3 is TGTGCCAGCTCAGGGCTGGGCCCGTACCAAGAGACCCAGTACTTC. This rearrangement joins TRBV18 to TRBJ2-5; D ambiguous. Trimming stripped 5 bases from V and 0 bases from J, with 13 bases between. This CDR3 is 15 amino acids long. Germline CDR1 KGHSH, CDR2 LQKENI.

The sample holds one count of this clone. The V gene is TRBV30, the J gene TRBJ2-7; 10 positions match TRBD1. CDR3 length equals 13 residues. V shed 5 bases, J shed 6 bases, and the junction held 7 bases outside the gene matches. The V gene's germline CDR1 is GTSNPN and CDR2 SVGIG (reference sequence). CDR3 in amino acids: CAWSGTGDSEQYF. The CDR3 region has the DNA TGTGCCTGGTCTGGGACAGGGGACAGCGAGCAGTACTTC.

The chain joins TRBV5-8 to TRBJ2-1; the D is unclear. Germline CDR1 and CDR2: SGHTS and YDEGEE. The CDR3 length is 16 residues. V lost 1 base to trimming and J lost 0 bases, with 11 bases between them. CDR3 coding DNA: TGTGCCAGCAGCTTGCAGGTATTCAGCTCCTACAATGAGCAGTTCTTC. Translation gives CASSLQVFSSYNEQFF.

Within the sample, this clone is medium-sized (0.01 to 0.1%). This chain uses TRBV7-9 with TRBJ1-4; D unresolved. CDR1 is SEHNR, CDR2 FQNEAQ, per germline (reference sequence). This CDR3 region has 14 residues. Trimming left V 3 bases short and J 6 bases short, with 11 bases between. CDR3 DNA: TGTGCCAGCAGCTTGAGGGTTGGTGATGAAAAACTGTTTTTT. Its protein is CASSLRVGDEKLFF.

This chain's CDR3 is CASSVSGNYNEQFF. CDR3 in DNA: TGTGCCAGCAGCGTTAGCGGGAACTACAATGAGCAGTTCTTC. The genes are TRBV9 and TRBJ2-1, with 8 bases lining up with TRBD2. Germline V CDR1 and CDR2: SGDLS, YYNGEE. V gave up 2 bases and J gave up 3 bases; unmatched junction bases: 1. The CDR3 contains 14 residues.

The chain recombines TRBV4-2 with TRBJ2-5, with D unclear. V dropped 1 base and J dropped 4 bases, with 7 bases sitting between them. The CDR3 runs to 13 residues. Per germline, CDR1 LGHNA and CDR2 YNFKEQ. In nucleotides, the CDR3 is TGTGCCAGCAGCCAAGGCAGAATAGAGACCCAGTACTTC. Residues: CASSQGRIETQYF.

The chain is built from TRBV6-2 or TRBV6-3 and TRBJ1-6; 9 positions agree with TRBD1. CDR3 length: 15 residues. The trim removed 5 bases at V and 10 bases at J, leaving 9 bases unmatched. The germline V gene encodes CDR1 MNHEY and CDR2 SVGEGT. This chain's CDR3 is CASSRSGTGRSPLHF. The CDR3 nucleotides are TGTGCCAGCAGTCGCTCCGGGACAGGGAGATCACCCCTCCACTTT.

The chain uses TRBV6-5 and TRBJ2-1; 9 bases agree with TRBD1. Germline V gives CDR1 MNHEY, CDR2 SVGAGI. V lost 5 bases, J lost 3 bases, and 2 bases stayed unmatched. This CDR3 is 14 amino acids long. CDR3 DNA: TGTGCCAGCAGTCCGGGACAGGGCTACAATGAGCAGTTCTTC. Translating it yields CASSPGQGYNEQFF.

The V gene is TRBV7-2, the J gene TRBJ2-7; the D is unclear. This CDR3 has 13 amino acids. Trimming removed 0 bases from V and 3 bases from J, with 6 bases in between. Germline lookup yields CDR1 SGHTA and CDR2 FQGNSA. The CDR3 spells CASSLARGYEQYF. The CDR3 DNA reads TGTGCCAGCAGCTTAGCCAGAGGCTACGAGCAGTACTTC.

The chain carries TRBV7-3 and TRBJ2-1, with D perhaps matching TRBD1 (5 bases). Per the germline V gene, CDR1 is SGHTA and CDR2 is FQGTGA. Trimming took 6 bases from V and 7 from J, leaving 16 bases between them. This CDR3 is 14 amino acids long. CDR3 nucleotides: TGTGCCAGCAGGTTGCAGGGTGGTCGAAATGAGCAGTTCTTC. As protein: CASRLQGGRNEQFF.

The chain employs TRBV21-1 and TRBJ2-7; the D call in the table, TRBD1, was not verified against the DNA. TRBV21-1 is described as a pseudogene. The length of the CDR3 is 14 residues. CDR3 amino acids: CASSKDAGGYEQYF. The CDR3 DNA reads as TGTGCCAGCAGCAAAGATGCAGGGGGCTACGAGCAGTACTTC.

The gene calls are TRBV5-4 and TRBJ2-5; D perhaps matches TRBD1 (6 bases). V lost 4 bases, J lost 1 base, and 17 bases lay in between. Germline CDR1 reads SGHNT; CDR2 reads YYREEE (reference sequence). This CDR3 spans 16 amino acids. CDR3 sequence (DNA): TGTGCCAGCAGCAACCCGACAGGACCCTTCCAAGAGACCCAGTACTTC. This translates into CASSNPTGPFQETQYF.

V and J are TRBV5-1 and TRBJ2-2, with 8 bases lining up with TRBD1. Losses at the gene ends were 1 base for V and 6 bases for J; bases not matched to a gene: 8. The CDR3 sequence is 16 residues long. Looked up from germline, CDR1 is SGHRS and CDR2 is YFSETQ. CDR3 loop: CASSLRGQGTPGELFF. The CDR3 nucleotides read TGCGCCAGCAGCTTGAGAGGACAGGGTACCCCCGGGGAGCTGTTTTTT.

In this sample, this clone turned up a few times. This CDR3 reads CAITPGTGNYEQYF. DNA for the CDR3: TGTGCCATCACTCCCGGGACAGGGAACTACGAGCAGTACTTC. The V gene is TRBV10-3, the J gene TRBJ2-7; 9 bases are shared with TRBD1. Trimming cost V 7 bases and J 3 bases; bases outside gene matches: 7. Looked up from germline, CDR1 is ENHRY and CDR2 is SYGVKD. The CDR3 extends over 14 amino acids.

In its sample, this clone was seen a few times. The chain links TRBV7-9 to TRBJ1-6; D is perhaps TRBD1 (5 bases). CDR1 SEHNR and CDR2 FQNEAQ come from the germline V gene (reference sequence). The CDR3 contains 16 residues. V lost 4 bases and J 0 bases, leaving 10 bases between the germline ends. CDR3 region: CASSSQDLSYNSPLHF. The CDR3 coding sequence is TGTGCCAGCAGCTCACAGGATCTCTCCTATAATTCACCCCTCCACTTT.

The rearrangement uses TRBV6-2 or TRBV6-3 and TRBJ2-7; 10 bases fit TRBD1. CDR1 is MNHEY, CDR2 SVGEGT, per germline. This CDR3 has 14 residues. V trimming: 2 bases; J trimming: 6 bases; junction bases outside the gene matches: 4. The CDR3 reads CASSYQWDRGEQYF. Here the CDR3 DNA reads TGTGCCAGCAGTTACCAATGGGACAGGGGCGAGCAGTACTTC.

The chain links TRBV20-1 to TRBJ1-1; D is uncertain. The CDR3 contains 11 residues. V lost 2 bases, J lost 7 bases, and 8 bases lay in between. Germline CDR1 and CDR2: DFQATT and SNEGSKA (reference sequence). CDR3 DNA: TGCAGTGCTAGAATGAACGGTGAAGCTTTCTTT. Translation gives CSARMNGEAFF.

The chain uses TRBV7-6 and TRBJ2-3; TRBD2 aligns across 10 bases. The CDR3 is 19 residues long. Per germline, CDR1 SGHVS and CDR2 FNYEAQ. V gave up 4 bases and J gave up 0 bases; unmatched junction bases: 13. Written as DNA, the CDR3 is TGTGCCAGCAGCTGGGACAGAGGTAGCGGGGGGTCTAGCACAGATACGCAGTATTTT. Amino acid sequence: CASSWDRGSGGSSTDTQYF.

The chain carries TRBV19 and TRBJ2-2, with D possibly matching TRBD1 (5 bases). The CDR3 consists of 14 residues. Per germline, CDR1 LNHDA and CDR2 SQIVND (reference sequence). Trimming stripped 4 bases from V and 0 bases from J, with 6 bases between. CDR3 DNA sequence: TGTGCCAGTAGTACAGGGACGAACACCGGGGAGCTGTTTTTT. Its protein product is CASSTGTNTGELFF.

Here the CDR3 DNA reads TGTGCCAGCAGCGTGGACAGCTCGCAAGAGACCCAGTACTTC. It yields the protein CASSVDSSQETQYF. V usage is TRBV9 and J usage is TRBJ2-5; D possibly corresponds to TRBD1 (6 bases). The CDR3 runs to 14 residues. V was pared by 2 bases and J by 2 bases, with 10 bases between. The germline CDR1 and CDR2 sequences are SGDLS and YYNGEE.